This T cell receptor beta chain was observed in a study of OX40 agonist ivuxolimab in advanced cancers. At the level of the study: The patients received ivuxolimab by intravenous route every 2 weeks at 0.01 to 10 mg/kg. Notes on the study in general: CD8+ T cells showed, on average, more clonal expansion than CD4+ cells.

Germline V gene lookup returns CDR1 LNHDA and CDR2 SQIVND (reference sequence). The CDR3 is 12 amino acids. V lost 7 bases and J 4 bases, leaving 10 bases between the germline ends. TCRdb's copy holds only in-frame clones and misses some; the assay was immunoSEQ multiplex PCR. The sample contains under 70,000 clones, around 84% of which appear only once. A remark on this clone: Its antigen remains unknown.

The sample in question was CD4+ or CD8+ T cells sorted from blood, obtained in a trial of the OX40 agonist ivuxolimab. The gene calls are TRBV19 and TRBJ1-1; D may be TRBD1 (6 bases). This TCR was sampled from an adult with an advanced solid tumor such as melanoma, head and neck, liver or kidney cancer. The CDR3 coding sequence is TGTGCCAGTATCGGACAGACCACTGAAGCTTTCTTT. This gives the protein CASIGQTTEAFF.